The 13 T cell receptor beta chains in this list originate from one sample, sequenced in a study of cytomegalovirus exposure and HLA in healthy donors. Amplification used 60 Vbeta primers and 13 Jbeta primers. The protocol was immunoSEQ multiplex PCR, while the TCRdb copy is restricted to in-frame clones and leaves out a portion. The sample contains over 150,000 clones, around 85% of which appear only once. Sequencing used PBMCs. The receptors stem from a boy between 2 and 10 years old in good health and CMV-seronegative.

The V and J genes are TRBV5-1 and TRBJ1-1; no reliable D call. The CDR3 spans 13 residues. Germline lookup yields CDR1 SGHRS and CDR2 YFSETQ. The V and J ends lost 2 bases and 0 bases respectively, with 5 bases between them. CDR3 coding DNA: TGCGCCAGCAGCTTACAGCTGAACACTGAAGCTTTCTTT. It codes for CASSLQLNTEAFF.

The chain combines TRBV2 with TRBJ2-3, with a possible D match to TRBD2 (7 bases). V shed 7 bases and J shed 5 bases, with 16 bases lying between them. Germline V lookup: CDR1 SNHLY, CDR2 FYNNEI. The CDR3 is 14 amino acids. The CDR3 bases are TGTGCCAGCAAAGACGGCGGGGGCCTAGATACGCAGTATTTT. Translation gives CASKDGGGLDTQYF. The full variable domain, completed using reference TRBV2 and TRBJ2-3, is EPEVTQTPSHQVTQMGQEVILRCVPISNHLYFYWYRQILGQKVEFLVSFYNNEISEKSEIFDDQFSVERPDGSNFTLKIRSTKLEDSAMYFCASKDGGGLDTQYFGPGTRLTVL.

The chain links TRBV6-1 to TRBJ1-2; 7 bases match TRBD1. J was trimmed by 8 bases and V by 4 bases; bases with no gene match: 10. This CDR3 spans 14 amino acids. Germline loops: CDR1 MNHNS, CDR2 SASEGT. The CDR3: CASSGGQVPLGYTF. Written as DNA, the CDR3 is TGTGCCAGCAGTGGTGGACAGGTCCCCTTAGGCTACACCTTC.

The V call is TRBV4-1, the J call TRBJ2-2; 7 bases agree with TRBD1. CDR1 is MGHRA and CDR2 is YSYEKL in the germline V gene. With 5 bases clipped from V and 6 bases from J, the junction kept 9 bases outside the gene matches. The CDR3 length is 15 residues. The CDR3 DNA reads TGCGCCAGCAGCTTCCCACAGGGGAAGTCCGGGGAGCTGTTTTTT. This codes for CASSFPQGKSGELFF.

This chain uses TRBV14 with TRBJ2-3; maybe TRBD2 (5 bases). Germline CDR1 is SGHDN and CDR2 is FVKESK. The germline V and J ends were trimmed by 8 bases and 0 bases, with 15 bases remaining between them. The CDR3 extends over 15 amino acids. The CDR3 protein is CASRSVSDSTDTQYF. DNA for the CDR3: TGTGCCAGCCGATCCGTTAGCGATAGCACAGATACGCAGTATTTT.

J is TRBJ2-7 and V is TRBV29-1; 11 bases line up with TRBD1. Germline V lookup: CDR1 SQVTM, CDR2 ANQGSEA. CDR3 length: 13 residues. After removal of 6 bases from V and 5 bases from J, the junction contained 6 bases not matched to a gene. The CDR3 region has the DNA TGCAGCGTCCGGACAGGGGGCGTTAACGAGCAGTACTTC. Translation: CSVRTGGVNEQYF.

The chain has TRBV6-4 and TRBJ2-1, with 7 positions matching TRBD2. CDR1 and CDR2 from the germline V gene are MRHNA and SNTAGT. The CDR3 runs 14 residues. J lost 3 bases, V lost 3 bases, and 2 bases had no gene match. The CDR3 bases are TGTGCCAGCAGTGAGGGCGGGAGCTACAATGAGCAGTTCTTC. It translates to CASSEGGSYNEQFF.

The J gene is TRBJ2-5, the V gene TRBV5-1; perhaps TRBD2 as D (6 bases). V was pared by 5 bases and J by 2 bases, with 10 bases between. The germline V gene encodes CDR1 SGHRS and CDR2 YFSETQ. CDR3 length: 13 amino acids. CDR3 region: CASRMGTQETQYF. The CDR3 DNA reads TGCGCCAGCAGAATGGGGACTCAAGAGACCCAGTACTTC.

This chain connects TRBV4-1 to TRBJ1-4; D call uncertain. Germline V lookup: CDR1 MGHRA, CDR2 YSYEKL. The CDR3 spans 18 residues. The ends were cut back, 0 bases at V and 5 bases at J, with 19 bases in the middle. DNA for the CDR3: TGCGCCAGCAGCCAAGATCGGGAAGGGCTAGATCCGAATGAAAAACTGTTTTTT. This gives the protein CASSQDREGLDPNEKLFF.

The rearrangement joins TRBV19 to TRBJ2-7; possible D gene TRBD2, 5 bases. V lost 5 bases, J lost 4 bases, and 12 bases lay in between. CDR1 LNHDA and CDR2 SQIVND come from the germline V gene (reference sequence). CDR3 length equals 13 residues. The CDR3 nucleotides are TGTGCCAGTAGTGTAGGACTGGTTTACGAGCAGTACTTC. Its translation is CASSVGLVYEQYF.

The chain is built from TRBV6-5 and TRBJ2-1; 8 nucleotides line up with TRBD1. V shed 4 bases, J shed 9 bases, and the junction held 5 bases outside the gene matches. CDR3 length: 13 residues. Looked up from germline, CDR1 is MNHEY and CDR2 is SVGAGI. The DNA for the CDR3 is TGTGCCAGCAGTTTTCAGGGGGCCCGTGAGCAGTTCTTC. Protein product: CASSFQGAREQFF.

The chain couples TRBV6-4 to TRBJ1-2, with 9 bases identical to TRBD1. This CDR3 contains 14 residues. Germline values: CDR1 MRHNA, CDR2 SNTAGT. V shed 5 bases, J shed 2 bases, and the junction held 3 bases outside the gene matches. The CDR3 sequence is CASSWGQGNYGYTF. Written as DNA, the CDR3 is TGTGCCAGCAGTTGGGGACAGGGAAACTATGGCTACACCTTC.

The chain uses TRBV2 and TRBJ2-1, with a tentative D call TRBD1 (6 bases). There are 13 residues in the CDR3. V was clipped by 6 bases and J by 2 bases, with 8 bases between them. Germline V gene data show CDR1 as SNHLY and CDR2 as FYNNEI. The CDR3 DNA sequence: TGTGCCAGCAGGGACAGAGCCTACAATGAGCAGTTCTTC. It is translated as CASRDRAYNEQFF.